This is a list of T cell receptor beta chains from one sample in a study of human T cells and chemical hapten exposure. TCRdb fed the RACE reads into MiXCR, producing one record per CDR3 protein. The sample lists 300,000 to 450,000 distinct CDR3 sequences, 4.5% to 7% occurring once. The sample consisted of whole blood, taken in connection with sensitization to the hapten diphenylcyclopropenone (DPC). The receptors originated from a woman aged 18-29 years with alopecia areata. Some clones in this sample may be carry-over from other donors' samples. CDR3s include the opening cysteine and the closing phenylalanine or tryptophan. The D gene is left open where the match is weak. Expanded clones get a size class; other rows say once, few or many, or leave the size out.

v_call	clone_size	d_call	j_call	cdr3_aa	cdr3_nt
TRBV20-1	.	.	TRBJ2-7	CSARDHRNSYEQYF	TGCAGTGCTAGAGATCACCGGAACTCCTACGAGCAGTACTTC
TRBV9	few	TRBD2	TRBJ2-5	CASSVGASGAETQYF	TGTGCCAGCAGCGTAGGGGCTAGCGGGGCGGAGACCCAGTACTTC
TRBV6-2/TRBV6-3	.	TRBD2	TRBJ2-4	CASSSGGRNIQYF	TGTGCCAGCAGTAGCGGGGGCCGAAACATTCAGTACTTC
TRBV2	.	TRBD1	TRBJ1-1	CASSEGQGPNTEAFF	TGTGCCAGCAGTGAAGGACAGGGGCCCAACACTGAAGCTTTCTTT
TRBV27	.	.	TRBJ1-5	CASSQSTGLNQPQHF	TGTGCCAGCAGCCAGAGTACAGGGCTTAATCAGCCCCAGCATTTT
TRBV20-1	many	.	TRBJ1-4	CSARVSSAATNEKLFF	TGCAGTGCTAGAGTCTCTTCGGCAGCAACTAATGAAAAACTGTTTTTT
TRBV4-3	few	TRBD1	TRBJ2-6	CASSPSDRIYSGANVLTF	TGCGCCAGCAGCCCTTCGGACAGGATTTACTCTGGGGCCAACGTCCTGACTTTC
TRBV6-6	once	.	TRBJ2-7	CASRQGPASSYEQYF	TGTGCCAGCAGACAGGGACCCGCGTCGTCTTACGAGCAGTACTTC
TRBV7-9	.	.	TRBJ2-7	CASSLVAGNEQYF	TGTGCCAGCAGCTTAGTCGCGGGGAACGAGCAGTACTTC
TRBV5-1	.	.	TRBJ2-3	CASSLEAYSDTQYF	TGCGCCAGCAGCTTGGAGGCCTACTCGGATACGCAGTATTTT
TRBV28	many	.	TRBJ1-1	CASSVDRLTEAFF	TGTGCCAGCAGCGTTGACAGGTTGACTGAAGCTTTCTTT
TRBV3-1	many	.	TRBJ2-2	CASSQTIAPGELFF	TGTGCCAGCAGCCAGACCATCGCTCCCGGGGAGCTGTTTTTT
TRBV6-2/TRBV6-3	.	TRBD1	TRBJ2-4	CASRSGTGIDIQYF	TGTGCCAGCAGGTCCGGGACAGGGATTGACATTCAGTACTTC
TRBV6-2/TRBV6-3	few	.	TRBJ2-1	CASSSRRSSYNEQFF	TGTGCCAGCAGCTCTCGACGTAGCTCCTACAATGAGCAGTTCTTC
TRBV6-5	.	TRBD1	TRBJ1-2	CASSTRTGGSDGYTF	TGTGCCAGCAGTACTCGGACAGGGGGCTCGGATGGCTACACCTTC
TRBV2	many	.	TRBJ2-2	CASEQRTITGELFF	TGTGCCAGCGAACAAAGAACGATAACCGGGGAGCTGTTTTTT
TRBV4-1	many	.	TRBJ2-1	CASSQGSYNEQFF	TGCGCCAGCAGCCAGGGGTCCTACAATGAGCAGTTCTTC
TRBV12-3/TRBV12-4	.	.	TRBJ2-5	CASSFQKETQYF	TGTGCCAGCAGTTTTCAAAAAGAGACCCAGTACTTC
TRBV3-1	.	.	TRBJ1-1	CASSPTARNTEAFF	TGTGCCAGCAGCCCGACGGCCCGAAACACTGAAGCTTTCTTT
TRBV5-5	many	.	TRBJ1-1	CASSLAFGSPEAFF	TGTGCCAGCAGCTTGGCGTTCGGGAGCCCTGAAGCTTTCTTT
TRBV5-5	.	.	TRBJ2-2	CASSLDGLTGELFF	TGTGCCAGCAGCTTAGATGGTTTGACCGGGGAGCTGTTTTTT
TRBV12-3/TRBV12-4	many	.	TRBJ1-1	CASSLQAEAFF	TGTGCCAGCAGCTTACAGGCTGAAGCTTTCTTT
TRBV15	.	.	TRBJ1-5	CATSRETTANQPQHF	TGTGCCACCAGCAGAGAAACCACGGCGAATCAGCCCCAGCATTTT
TRBV10-3	.	.	TRBJ2-7	CAINSGQTYEQYF	TGTGCCATCAACAGCGGGCAGACCTACGAGCAGTACTTC
TRBV2	few	.	TRBJ2-1	CASSGDGAYNEQFF	TGTGCCAGCAGTGGGGACGGGGCCTACAATGAGCAGTTCTTC
TRBV5-8	.	.	TRBJ1-4	CASSLGTQGTNEKLFF	TGTGCCAGCAGCTTGGGTACCCAGGGAACTAATGAAAAACTGTTTTTT
TRBV6-2/TRBV6-3	many	TRBD1	TRBJ2-1	CASRTGGTGKNEQFF	TGTGCCAGCAGAACCGGCGGGACAGGGAAGAATGAGCAGTTCTTC
TRBV3-1	many	TRBD1	TRBJ1-1	CASSPRGLGEAFF	TGTGCCAGCAGCCCCAGGGGGCTGGGTGAAGCTTTCTTT
TRBV3-1	few	TRBD2	TRBJ2-1	CASSQRGVSTEFF	TGTGCCAGCAGCCAGCGGGGGGTTTCGACGGAGTTCTTC
TRBV2	few	.	TRBJ1-2	CASSPYEGNYGYTF	TGTGCCAGCAGTCCCTATGAGGGGAACTATGGCTACACCTTC
TRBV18	few	.	TRBJ1-5	CASSPGSDQPQHF	TGTGCCAGCTCACCCGGATCCGATCAGCCCCAGCATTTT
TRBV20-1	few	.	TRBJ2-5	CSAGDGETQYF	TGCAGTGCTGGAGATGGGGAGACCCAGTACTTC
TRBV5-6	.	.	TRBJ2-2	CASSLPTVNTGELFF	TGTGCCAGCAGCTTGCCGACAGTGAACACCGGGGAGCTGTTTTTT